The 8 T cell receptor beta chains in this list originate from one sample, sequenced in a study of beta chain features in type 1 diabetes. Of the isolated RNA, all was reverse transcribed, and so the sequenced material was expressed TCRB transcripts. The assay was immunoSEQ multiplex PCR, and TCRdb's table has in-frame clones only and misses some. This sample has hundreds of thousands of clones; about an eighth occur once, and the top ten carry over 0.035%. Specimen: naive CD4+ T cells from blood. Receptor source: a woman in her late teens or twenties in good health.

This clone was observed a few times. CDR3 sequence: CASSLDRRNTIYF. CDR3 sequence (DNA): TGTGCCAGCAGCTTGGACAGAAGAAACACCATATATTTT. The chain carries TRBV7-3 and TRBJ1-3, with D possibly TRBD1 on 6 matching bases. CDR1 and CDR2 from the germline V gene are SGHTA and FQGTGA. Deletions cut 3 bases from V and 5 bases from J, with 8 bases between. CDR3 length equals 13 residues.

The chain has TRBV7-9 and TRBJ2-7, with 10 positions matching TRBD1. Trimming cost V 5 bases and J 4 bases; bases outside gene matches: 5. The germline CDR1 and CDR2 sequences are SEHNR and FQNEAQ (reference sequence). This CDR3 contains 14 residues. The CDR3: CASSPGQGYYEQYF. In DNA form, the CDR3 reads TGTGCCAGCAGCCCGGGACAGGGGTATTACGAGCAGTACTTC.

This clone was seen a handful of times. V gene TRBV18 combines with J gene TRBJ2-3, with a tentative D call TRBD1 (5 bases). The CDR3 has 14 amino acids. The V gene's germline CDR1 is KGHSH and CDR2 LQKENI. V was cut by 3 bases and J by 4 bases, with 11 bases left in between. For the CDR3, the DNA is TGTGCCAGCTCACCCCTTGGCAGGGCAGATACGCAGTATTTT. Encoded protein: CASSPLGRADTQYF.

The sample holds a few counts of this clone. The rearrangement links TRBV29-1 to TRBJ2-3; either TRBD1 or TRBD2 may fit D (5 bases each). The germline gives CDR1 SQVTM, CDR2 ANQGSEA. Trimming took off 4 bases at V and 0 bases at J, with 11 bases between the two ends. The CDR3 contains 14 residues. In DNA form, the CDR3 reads TGCAGCGTTGTCAGGGCTAGCAGCACAGATACGCAGTATTTT. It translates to CSVVRASSTDTQYF.

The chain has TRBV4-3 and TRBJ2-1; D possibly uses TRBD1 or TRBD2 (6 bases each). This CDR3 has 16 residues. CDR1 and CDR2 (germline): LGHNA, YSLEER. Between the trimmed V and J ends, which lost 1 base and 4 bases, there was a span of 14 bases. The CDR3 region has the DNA TGCGCCAGCAGCCAAGCCTGGGGGGACACTTACAATGAGCAGTTCTTC. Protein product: CASSQAWGDTYNEQFF.

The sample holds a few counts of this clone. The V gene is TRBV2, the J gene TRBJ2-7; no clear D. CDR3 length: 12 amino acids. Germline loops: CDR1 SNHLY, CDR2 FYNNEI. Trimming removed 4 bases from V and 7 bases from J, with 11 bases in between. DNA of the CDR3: TGTGCCAGCAGTGTGACCTCTGGGGAGCAGTACTTC. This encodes CASSVTSGEQYF.

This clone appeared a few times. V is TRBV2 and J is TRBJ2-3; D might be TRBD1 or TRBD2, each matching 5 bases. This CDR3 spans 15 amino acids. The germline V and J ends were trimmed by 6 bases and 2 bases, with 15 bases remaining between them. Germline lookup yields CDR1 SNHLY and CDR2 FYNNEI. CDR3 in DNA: TGTGCCAGCAGGGGGACCACGACATCCACAGATACGCAGTATTTT. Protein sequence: CASRGTTTSTDTQYF.

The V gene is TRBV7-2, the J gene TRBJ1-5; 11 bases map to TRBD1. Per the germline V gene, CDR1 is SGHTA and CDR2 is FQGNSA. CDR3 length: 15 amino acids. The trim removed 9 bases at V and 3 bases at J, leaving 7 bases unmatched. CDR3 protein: CASSGQGAINQPQHF. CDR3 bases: TGTGCCAGTTCCGGACAGGGGGCGATCAATCAGCCCCAGCATTTT.